The text below deals with one TCR beta chain. Germline CDR1 SNHLY, CDR2 FYNNEI. The V gene end was trimmed by 7 bases and the J gene end by 2 bases; junction bases not matched to a gene: 5. The CDR3 contains 13 residues. This table comes from immunoSEQ multiplex PCR, and its TCRdb copy is limited to in-frame clones, with some not included. This sample carries about 160,000 clones, about 87% of them seen once, and the ten largest clones take about a tenth. The record originates from a study of blood T cell repertoires in COVID-19. Across the study: Specimens from acute and convalescent COVID-19 originated in the United States, Italy and Spain.

Sequenced: peripheral blood. This TCR came from a woman between 70 and 85 years old with COVID-19, enrolled during active disease. The chain uses TRBV2 and TRBJ2-7; TRBD1 aligns across 7 bases. The CDR3 nucleotides read TGTGCCAGCAAAGGAACAGGGGCCTACGAGCAGTACTTC. Translation: CASKGTGAYEQYF.